The 24 T cell receptor beta chains in this list originate from one sample, sequenced in a study of cytomegalovirus exposure and HLA in healthy donors. This table comes from immunoSEQ multiplex PCR, and its TCRdb copy is limited to in-frame clones, with some not included. The table includes about 260,000 clones, 80% to 95% detected once. Sequencing used PBMCs. The source of these receptors is a woman aged 30 to 39 in good health and CMV-seronegative.

This clone showed up just once. This chain uses TRBV2 with TRBJ2-5, with 7 bases that match TRBD1. CDR3 size: 17 residues. Germline lookup yields CDR1 SNHLY and CDR2 FYNNEI. V gave up 6 bases and J gave up 4 bases; unmatched junction bases: 17. In nucleotides, the CDR3 is TGTGCCAGCAGAGTCGACAGGGTGGCCAAGGGGCCAGAGACCCAGTACTTC. Translated, it gives CASRVDRVAKGPETQYF.

CDR3 sequence: CASSLEGFGTGPEKLFF. Here the CDR3 DNA reads TGTGCCAGCAGTTTGGAGGGATTCGGGACAGGGCCTGAAAAACTGTTTTTT. The chain couples TRBV28 to TRBJ1-4, with TRBD1 matching 9 bases. Trimming removed 3 bases from V and 7 bases from J; junction bases left unmatched: 12. CDR3 size: 17 residues. Germline V gene sequence: CDR1 MDHEN, CDR2 SYDVKM.

The chain joins TRBV14 to TRBJ2-5; D is unclear. The CDR3 totals 12 residues. Germline assignment: CDR1 SGHDN and CDR2 FVKESK. The ends were cut back, 1 base at V and 5 bases at J, with 5 bases in the middle. CDR3 region: CASSQVPETQYF. CDR3 nucleotide sequence: TGTGCCAGCAGCCAAGTACCGGAGACCCAGTACTTC. The entire variable domain, with the rest obtained from reference TRBV14 and TRBJ2-5, is as follows: EAGVTQFPSHSVIEKGQTVTLRCDPISGHDNLYWYRRVMGKEIKFLLHFVKESKQDESGMPNNRFLAERTGGTYSTLKVQPAELEDSGVYFCASSQVPETQYFGPGTRLLVL.

A remark on this clone: Within the sample, other DNA sequences also encode this same CDR3. The chain couples TRBV18 to TRBJ2-7, with 10 bases that match TRBD2. Trimming took 5 bases from V and 4 from J; bases not matched to a gene: 5. This CDR3 region has 14 residues. The germline gives CDR1 KGHSH, CDR2 LQKENI. The CDR3 is CASSSSSGSYEQYF. CDR3 DNA sequence: TGTGCCAGCTCATCATCTAGCGGGAGTTACGAGCAGTACTTC.

Worth noting for this clone: The identical CDR3 is also encoded by other nucleotide sequences in the sample. The chain couples TRBV9 to TRBJ2-5; no firm D call. The germline V gene has CDR1 SGDLS and CDR2 YYNGEE. The V gene lost 2 bases and the J gene lost 5 bases, with 10 bases spanning the gap. The CDR3 has 13 amino acids. The CDR3 nucleotides are TGTGCCAGCAGCGTCGGGTCTGGGGAGACCCAGTACTTC. This sequence encodes CASSVGSGETQYF.

J is TRBJ2-3 and V is TRBV13, with 11 bases lining up with TRBD2. In germline, CDR1 is PRHDT, CDR2 FYEKMQ (reference sequence). The CDR3 extends over 15 amino acids. V shed 3 bases and J 5 bases; nucleotides not matched to a gene: 4. The CDR3 DNA is TGTGCCAGCAGCTTGGTAGCGGGAGGGTTAGATACGCAGTATTTT. Translation gives CASSLVAGGLDTQYF.

The chain is built from TRBV5-6 and TRBJ1-1; the D is unclear. The germline V gene encodes CDR1 SGHDT and CDR2 YYEEEE. Between the trimmed V and J ends, which lost 4 bases and 0 bases, there was a span of 13 bases. This CDR3 is built from 15 residues. CDR3 nucleotides: TGTGCCAGCAGCCCCGTGGCCAGAGTGAACACTGAAGCTTTCTTT. Translated, it gives CASSPVARVNTEAFF.

The V call is TRBV27, the J call TRBJ2-7; no clear D gene. V gave up 6 bases and J gave up 0 bases, with 12 bases separating them. Germline loops: CDR1 MNHEY, CDR2 SMNVEV (reference sequence). CDR3 size: 14 residues. For the CDR3, the DNA is TGTGCCAGCAGGCCCGGACGGTCCTCCTACGAGCAGTACTTC. It specifies CASRPGRSSYEQYF.

This CDR3 is CSVASGGATDTQYF. CDR3 DNA: TGCAGCGTTGCTTCAGGGGGCGCGACAGATACGCAGTATTTT. The V call is TRBV29-1, the J call TRBJ2-3, with 8 positions matching TRBD1. The CDR3 length is 14 residues. Trimming cost V 4 bases and J 3 bases; bases outside gene matches: 6. The germline V gene encodes CDR1 SQVTM and CDR2 ANQGSEA.

The rearrangement links TRBV12-5 to TRBJ2-7; TRBD2 agrees at 7 bases. The CDR3 extends over 13 amino acids. Germline V CDR1 and CDR2: LGHNT, FRNRAP. V shed 6 bases and J 4 bases; nucleotides not matched to a gene: 6. The CDR3 loop is CASGPELAYEQYF. The CDR3 bases are TGTGCTAGTGGCCCGGAACTAGCGTACGAGCAGTACTTC.

J is TRBJ2-7 and V is TRBV9; 7 nucleotides align to TRBD1. After removal of 4 bases from V and 2 bases from J, the junction contained 6 bases not matched to a gene. CDR3 length: 14 residues. Germline values: CDR1 SGDLS, CDR2 YYNGEE. CDR3 amino acids: CASSPRDRPYEQYF. DNA for the CDR3: TGTGCCAGCAGCCCCCGGGACAGACCCTACGAGCAGTACTTC.

The chain links TRBV9 to TRBJ2-7, with 9 bases matching TRBD1. This CDR3 region has 16 residues. The V gene end was trimmed by 2 bases and the J gene end by 0 bases; junction bases not matched to a gene: 6. Germline assignment: CDR1 SGDLS and CDR2 YYNGEE. In DNA, the CDR3 is TGTGCCAGCAGCGTGGGGACAGGGAGAGGCTCCTACGAGCAGTACTTC. Amino acid sequence: CASSVGTGRGSYEQYF.

This clone was seen only once. This chain links TRBV19 with TRBJ2-5, with D hard to call. The germline V gene encodes CDR1 LNHDA and CDR2 SQIVND (reference sequence). Trimming took off 5 bases at V and 5 bases at J, with 6 bases between the two ends. The CDR3 has 11 amino acids. CDR3 sequence (DNA): TGTGCCAGTAGTGCCCGGGAGACCCAGTACTTC. Amino acid sequence: CASSARETQYF.

J is TRBJ2-5 and V is TRBV28; D may be TRBD2 (5 bases). The CDR3 consists of 12 residues. The germline gives CDR1 MDHEN, CDR2 SYDVKM. Between the trimmed V and J ends, which lost 6 bases and 5 bases, there was a span of 10 bases. As DNA, the CDR3 is TGTGCCAGCAGCCTGGGAGCGGAGACCCAGTACTTC. Its protein is CASSLGAETQYF.

The chain employs TRBV5-8 and TRBJ1-1; D gene ambiguous. CDR1 SGHTS and CDR2 YDEGEE come from the germline V gene. With 3 bases removed from V and 4 bases from J, the gap between germline ends came to 16 bases. This CDR3 has 15 residues. The DNA for the CDR3 is TGTGCCAGCAGCTACCAGGCGCCCGCAATCACTGAAGCTTTCTTT. Its protein is CASSYQAPAITEAFF.

The chain carries TRBV6-1 and TRBJ2-1; 8 bases are a match to TRBD2. The germline CDR1 and CDR2 sequences are MNHNS and SASEGT. The CDR3 has 18 residues. Losses at the gene ends were 3 bases for V and 0 bases for J; bases not matched to a gene: 10. CDR3 nucleotides: TGTGCCAGCAGTGATAGGTCTAGCGGGCTAAGCTCCTACAATGAGCAGTTCTTC. It codes for CASSDRSSGLSSYNEQFF.

The rearrangement joins TRBV4-1 to TRBJ2-3, with D maybe TRBD1 (8 bases). Looked up from germline, CDR1 is MGHRA and CDR2 is YSYEKL. V lost 2 bases and J 4 bases, leaving 19 bases between the germline ends. This CDR3 has 17 residues. CDR3 loop: CASSQLIQGEGADTQYF. In nucleotides, the CDR3 is TGCGCCAGCAGCCAATTGATACAGGGGGAGGGCGCAGATACGCAGTATTTT.

V is TRBV9 and J is TRBJ2-1; perhaps D is TRBD1 or TRBD2 (5 bases each). Germline assignment: CDR1 SGDLS and CDR2 YYNGEE. This CDR3 is built from 15 residues. V lost 0 bases to trimming and J lost 6 bases, with 13 bases between them. The CDR3 reads CASSVGGGSSNEQFF. CDR3 nucleotide sequence: TGTGCCAGCAGCGTAGGGGGCGGGTCATCCAATGAGCAGTTCTTC.

This clone showed up just a few times. This chain links TRBV12-5 with TRBJ1-2; D possibly corresponds to TRBD1 (6 bases). The length of the CDR3 is 13 residues. CDR1 and CDR2 from the germline V gene are LGHNT and FRNRAP. Trimming removed 3 bases from V and 13 bases from J, with 18 bases in between. This chain's CDR3 is CASGLPGGRIPTF. In DNA, the CDR3 is TGTGCTAGTGGTTTACCCGGGGGCAGGATTCCCACCTTC.

A remark on this clone: Other DNA sequences in the sample encode the same CDR3. The rearrangement joins TRBV9 to TRBJ2-3, with D hard to call. V gave up 0 bases and J gave up 3 bases, with 2 bases separating them. Germline assignment: CDR1 SGDLS and CDR2 YYNGEE. The CDR3 is 12 residues long. CDR3 nucleotides: TGTGCCAGCAGCGTAGGAACAGATACGCAGTATTTT. Its protein product is CASSVGTDTQYF.

The V gene is TRBV6-6, the J gene TRBJ2-3; possibly TRBD1 for D (5 bases). Germline V CDR1 and CDR2: MNHNY, SVGAGI (reference sequence). Trimming removed 0 bases at V and 4 bases at J, with 11 bases between. CDR3 length equals 15 residues. The CDR3 loop reads CASSYSSGWADTQYF. The CDR3 region has the DNA TGTGCCAGCAGTTACTCTTCAGGGTGGGCAGATACGCAGTATTTT.

V and J are TRBV6-1 and TRBJ2-5; D may be TRBD2 (6 bases). V lost 4 bases, J lost 4 bases, and 16 bases lay in between. This CDR3 has 15 amino acids. Germline CDR1 MNHNS, CDR2 SASEGT. The CDR3 region is CASSAGLNQAETQYF. The CDR3 DNA is TGTGCCAGCAGTGCGGGACTCAATCAGGCAGAGACCCAGTACTTC.

This clone was picked up a small number of times. The chain is built from TRBV7-8 and TRBJ2-2, with D perhaps matching TRBD2 (6 bases). V lost 5 bases to trimming and J lost 0 bases, with 16 bases between them. This CDR3 spans 17 amino acids. Germline-derived CDR1 and CDR2 are SGHVS and FQNEAQ. The CDR3 DNA reads TGTGCCAGCAGCCCCTGGGGTAGCGGATCGAACACCGGGGAGCTGTTTTTT. It yields the protein CASSPWGSGSNTGELFF. The whole variable domain, filled in from reference TRBV7-8 and TRBJ2-2, reads GAGVSQSPRYKVAKRGQDVALRCDPISGHVSLFWYQQALGQGPEFLTYFQNEAQLDKSGLPSDRFFAERPEGSVSTLKIQRTQQEDSAVYLCASSPWGSGSNTGELFFGEGSRLTVL.

In DNA form, the CDR3 reads TGCGCCAGCAGCTTGGAACCTAGCGGGAGGGCTTCCTACAATGAGCAGTTCTTC. Translation gives CASSLEPSGRASYNEQFF. The chain has TRBV5-1 and TRBJ2-1, with TRBD2 identical over 12 bases. V was pared by 0 bases and J by 1 base, with 5 bases of the junction left unmatched. CDR3 length equals 18 residues. Per germline, CDR1 SGHRS and CDR2 YFSETQ.